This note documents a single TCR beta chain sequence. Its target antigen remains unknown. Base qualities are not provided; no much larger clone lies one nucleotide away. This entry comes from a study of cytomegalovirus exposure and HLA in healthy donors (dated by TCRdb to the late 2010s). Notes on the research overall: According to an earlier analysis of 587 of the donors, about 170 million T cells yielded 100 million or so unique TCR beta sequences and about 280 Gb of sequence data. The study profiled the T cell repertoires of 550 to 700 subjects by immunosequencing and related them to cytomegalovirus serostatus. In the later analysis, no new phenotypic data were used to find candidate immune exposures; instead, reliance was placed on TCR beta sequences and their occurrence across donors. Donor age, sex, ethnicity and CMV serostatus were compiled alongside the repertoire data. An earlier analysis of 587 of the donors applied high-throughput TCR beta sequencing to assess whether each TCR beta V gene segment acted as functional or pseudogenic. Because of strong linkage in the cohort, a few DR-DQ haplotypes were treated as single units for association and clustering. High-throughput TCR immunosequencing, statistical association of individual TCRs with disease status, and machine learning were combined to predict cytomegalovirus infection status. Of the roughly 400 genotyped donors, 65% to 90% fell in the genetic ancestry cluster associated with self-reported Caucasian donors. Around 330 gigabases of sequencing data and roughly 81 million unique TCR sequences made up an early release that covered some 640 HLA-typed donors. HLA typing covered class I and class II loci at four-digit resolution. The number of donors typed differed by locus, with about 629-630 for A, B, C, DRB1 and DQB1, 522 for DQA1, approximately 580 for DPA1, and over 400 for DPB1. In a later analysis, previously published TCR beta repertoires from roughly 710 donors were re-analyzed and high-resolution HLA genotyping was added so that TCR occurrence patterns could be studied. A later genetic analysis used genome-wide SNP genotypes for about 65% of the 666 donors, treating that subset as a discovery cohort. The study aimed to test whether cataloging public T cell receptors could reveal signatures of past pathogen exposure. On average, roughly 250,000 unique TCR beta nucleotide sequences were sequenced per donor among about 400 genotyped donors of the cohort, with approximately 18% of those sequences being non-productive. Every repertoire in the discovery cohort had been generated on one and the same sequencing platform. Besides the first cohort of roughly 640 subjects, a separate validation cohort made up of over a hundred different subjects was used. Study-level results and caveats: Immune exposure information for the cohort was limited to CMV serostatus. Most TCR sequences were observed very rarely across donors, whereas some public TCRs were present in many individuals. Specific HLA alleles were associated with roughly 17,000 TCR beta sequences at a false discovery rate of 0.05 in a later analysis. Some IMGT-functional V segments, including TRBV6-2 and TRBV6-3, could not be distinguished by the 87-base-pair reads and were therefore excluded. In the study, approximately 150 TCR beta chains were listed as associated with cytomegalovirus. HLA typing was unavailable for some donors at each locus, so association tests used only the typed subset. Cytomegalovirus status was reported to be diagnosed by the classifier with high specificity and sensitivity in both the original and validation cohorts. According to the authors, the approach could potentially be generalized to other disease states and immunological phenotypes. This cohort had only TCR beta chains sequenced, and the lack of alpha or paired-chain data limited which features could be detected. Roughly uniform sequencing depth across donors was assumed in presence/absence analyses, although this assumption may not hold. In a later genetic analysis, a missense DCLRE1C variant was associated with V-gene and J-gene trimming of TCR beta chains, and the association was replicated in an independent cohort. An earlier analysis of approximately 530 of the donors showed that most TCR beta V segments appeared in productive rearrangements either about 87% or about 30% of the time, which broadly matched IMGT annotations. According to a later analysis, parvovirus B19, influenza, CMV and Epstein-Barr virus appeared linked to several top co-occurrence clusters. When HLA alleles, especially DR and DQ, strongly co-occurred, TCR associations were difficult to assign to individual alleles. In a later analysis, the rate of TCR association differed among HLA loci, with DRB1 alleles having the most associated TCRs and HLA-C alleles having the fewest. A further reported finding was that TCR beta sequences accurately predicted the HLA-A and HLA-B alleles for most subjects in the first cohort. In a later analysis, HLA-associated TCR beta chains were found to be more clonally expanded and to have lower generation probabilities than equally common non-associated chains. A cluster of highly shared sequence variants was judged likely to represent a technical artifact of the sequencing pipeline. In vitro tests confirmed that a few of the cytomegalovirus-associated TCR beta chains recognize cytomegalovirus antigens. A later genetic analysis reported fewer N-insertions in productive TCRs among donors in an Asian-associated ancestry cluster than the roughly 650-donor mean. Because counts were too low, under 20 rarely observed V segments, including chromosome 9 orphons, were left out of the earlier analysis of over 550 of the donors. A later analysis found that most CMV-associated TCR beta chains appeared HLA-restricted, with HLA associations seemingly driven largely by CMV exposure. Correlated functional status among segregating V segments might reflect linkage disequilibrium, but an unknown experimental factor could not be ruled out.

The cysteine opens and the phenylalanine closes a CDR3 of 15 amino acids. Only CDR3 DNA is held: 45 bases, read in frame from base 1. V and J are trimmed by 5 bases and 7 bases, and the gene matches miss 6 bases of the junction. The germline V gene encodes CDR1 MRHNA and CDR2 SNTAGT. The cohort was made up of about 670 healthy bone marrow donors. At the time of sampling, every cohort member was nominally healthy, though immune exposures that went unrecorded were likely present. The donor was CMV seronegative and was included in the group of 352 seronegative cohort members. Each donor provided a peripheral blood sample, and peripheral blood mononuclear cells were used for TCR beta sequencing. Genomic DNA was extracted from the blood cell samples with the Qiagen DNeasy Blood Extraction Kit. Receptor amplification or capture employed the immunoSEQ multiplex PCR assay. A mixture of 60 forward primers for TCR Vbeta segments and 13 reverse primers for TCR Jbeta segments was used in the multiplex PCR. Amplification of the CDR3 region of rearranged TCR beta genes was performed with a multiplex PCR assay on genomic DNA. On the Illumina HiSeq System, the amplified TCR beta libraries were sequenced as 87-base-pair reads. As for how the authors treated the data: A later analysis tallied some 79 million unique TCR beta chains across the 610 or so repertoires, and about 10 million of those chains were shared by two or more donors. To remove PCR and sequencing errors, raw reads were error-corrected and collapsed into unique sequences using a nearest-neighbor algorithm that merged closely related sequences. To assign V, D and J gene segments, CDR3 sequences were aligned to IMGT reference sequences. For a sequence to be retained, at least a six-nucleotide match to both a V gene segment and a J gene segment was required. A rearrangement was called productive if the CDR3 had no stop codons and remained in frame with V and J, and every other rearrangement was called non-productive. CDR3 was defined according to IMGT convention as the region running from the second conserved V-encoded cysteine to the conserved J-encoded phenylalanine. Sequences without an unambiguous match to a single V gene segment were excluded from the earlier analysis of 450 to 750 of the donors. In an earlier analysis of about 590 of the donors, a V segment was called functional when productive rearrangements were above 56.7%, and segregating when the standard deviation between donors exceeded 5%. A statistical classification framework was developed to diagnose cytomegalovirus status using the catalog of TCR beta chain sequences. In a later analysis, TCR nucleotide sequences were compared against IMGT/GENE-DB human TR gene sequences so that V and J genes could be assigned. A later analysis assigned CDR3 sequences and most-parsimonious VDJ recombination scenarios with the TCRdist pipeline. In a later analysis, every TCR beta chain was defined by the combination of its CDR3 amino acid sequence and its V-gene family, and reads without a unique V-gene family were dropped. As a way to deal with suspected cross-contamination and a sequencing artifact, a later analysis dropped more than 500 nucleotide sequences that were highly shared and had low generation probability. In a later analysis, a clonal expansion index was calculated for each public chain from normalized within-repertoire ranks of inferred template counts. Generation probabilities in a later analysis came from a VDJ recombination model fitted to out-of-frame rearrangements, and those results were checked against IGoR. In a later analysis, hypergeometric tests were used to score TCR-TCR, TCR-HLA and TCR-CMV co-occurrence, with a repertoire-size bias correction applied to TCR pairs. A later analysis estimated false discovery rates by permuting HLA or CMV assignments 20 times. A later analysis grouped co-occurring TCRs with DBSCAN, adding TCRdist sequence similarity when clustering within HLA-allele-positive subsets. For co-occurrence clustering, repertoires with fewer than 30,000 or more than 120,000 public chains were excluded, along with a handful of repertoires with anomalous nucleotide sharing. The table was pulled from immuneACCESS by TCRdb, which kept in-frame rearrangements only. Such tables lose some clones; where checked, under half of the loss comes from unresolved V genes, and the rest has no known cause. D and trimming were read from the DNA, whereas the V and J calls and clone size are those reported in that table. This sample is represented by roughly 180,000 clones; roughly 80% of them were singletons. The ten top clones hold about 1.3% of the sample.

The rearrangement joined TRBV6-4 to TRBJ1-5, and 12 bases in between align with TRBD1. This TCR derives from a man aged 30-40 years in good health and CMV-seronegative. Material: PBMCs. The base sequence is TGTGCCAGCAGTCCGGGACAGGGGGCAGGGCAGCCCCAGCATTTT. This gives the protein CASSPGQGAGQPQHF.